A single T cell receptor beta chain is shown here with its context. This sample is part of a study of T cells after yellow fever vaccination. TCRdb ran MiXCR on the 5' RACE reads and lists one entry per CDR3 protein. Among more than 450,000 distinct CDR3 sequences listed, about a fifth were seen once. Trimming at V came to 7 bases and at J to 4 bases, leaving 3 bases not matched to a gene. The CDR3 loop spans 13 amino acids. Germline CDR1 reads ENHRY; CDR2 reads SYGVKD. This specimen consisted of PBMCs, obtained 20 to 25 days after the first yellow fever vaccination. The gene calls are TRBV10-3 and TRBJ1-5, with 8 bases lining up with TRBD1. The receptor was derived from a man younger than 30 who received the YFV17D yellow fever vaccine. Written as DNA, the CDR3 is TGTGCCATCAACCGGGACAGGAATCAGCCCCAGCATTTT. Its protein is CAINRDRNQPQHF.